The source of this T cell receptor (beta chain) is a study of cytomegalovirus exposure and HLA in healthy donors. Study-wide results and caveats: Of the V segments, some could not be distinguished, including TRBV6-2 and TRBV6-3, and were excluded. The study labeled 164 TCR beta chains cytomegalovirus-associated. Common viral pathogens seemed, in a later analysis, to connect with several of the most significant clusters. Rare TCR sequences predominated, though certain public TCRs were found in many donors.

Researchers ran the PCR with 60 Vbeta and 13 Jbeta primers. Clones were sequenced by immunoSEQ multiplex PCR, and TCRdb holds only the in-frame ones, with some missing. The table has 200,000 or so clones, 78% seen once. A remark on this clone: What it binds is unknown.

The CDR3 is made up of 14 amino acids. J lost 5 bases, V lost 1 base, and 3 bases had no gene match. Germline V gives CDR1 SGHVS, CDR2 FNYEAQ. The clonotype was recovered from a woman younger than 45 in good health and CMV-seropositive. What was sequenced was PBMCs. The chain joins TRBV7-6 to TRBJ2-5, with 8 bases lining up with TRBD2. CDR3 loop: CASSLVGGRETQYF. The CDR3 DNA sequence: TGTGCCAGCAGCTTAGTTGGCGGGAGGGAGACCCAGTACTTC. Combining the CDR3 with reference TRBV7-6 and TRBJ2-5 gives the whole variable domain GAGVSQSPRYKVTKRGQDVALRCDPISGHVSLYWYRQALGQGPEFLTYFNYEAQQDKSGLPNDRFSAERPEGSISTLTIQRTEQRDSAMYRCASSLVGGRETQYFGPGTRLLVL.